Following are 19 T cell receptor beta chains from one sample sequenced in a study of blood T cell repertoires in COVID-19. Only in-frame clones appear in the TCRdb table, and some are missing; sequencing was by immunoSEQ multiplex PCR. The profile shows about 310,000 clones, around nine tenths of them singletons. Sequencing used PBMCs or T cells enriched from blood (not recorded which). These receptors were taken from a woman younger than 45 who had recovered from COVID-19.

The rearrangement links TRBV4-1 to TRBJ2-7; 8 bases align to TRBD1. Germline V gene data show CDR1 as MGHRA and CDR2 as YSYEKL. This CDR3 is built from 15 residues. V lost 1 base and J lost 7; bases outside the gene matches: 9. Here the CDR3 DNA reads TGCGCCAGCAGCCAAGTTGGTCAGGGGGCTTGGGAGCAGTACTTC. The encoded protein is CASSQVGQGAWEQYF.

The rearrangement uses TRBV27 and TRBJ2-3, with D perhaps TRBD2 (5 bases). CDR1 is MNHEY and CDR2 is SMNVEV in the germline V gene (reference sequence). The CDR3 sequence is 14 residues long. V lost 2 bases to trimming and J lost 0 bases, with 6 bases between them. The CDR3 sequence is CASSLSGSTDTQYF. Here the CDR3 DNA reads TGTGCCAGCAGTTTAAGCGGAAGCACAGATACGCAGTATTTT.

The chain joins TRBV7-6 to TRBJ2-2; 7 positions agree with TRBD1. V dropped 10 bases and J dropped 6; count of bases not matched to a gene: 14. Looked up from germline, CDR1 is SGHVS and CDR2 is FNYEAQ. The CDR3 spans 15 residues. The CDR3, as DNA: TGTGCCAAGGGTACAGGGGCTCGCGGCGCCGGGGAGCTGTTTTTT. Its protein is CAKGTGARGAGELFF.

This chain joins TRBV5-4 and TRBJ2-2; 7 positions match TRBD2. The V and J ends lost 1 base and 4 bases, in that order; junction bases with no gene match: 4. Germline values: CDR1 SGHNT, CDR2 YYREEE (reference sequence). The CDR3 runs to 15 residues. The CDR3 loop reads CASSLRVAGTGELFF. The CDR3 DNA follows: TGTGCCAGCAGCTTGAGGGTAGCGGGCACCGGGGAGCTGTTTTTT.

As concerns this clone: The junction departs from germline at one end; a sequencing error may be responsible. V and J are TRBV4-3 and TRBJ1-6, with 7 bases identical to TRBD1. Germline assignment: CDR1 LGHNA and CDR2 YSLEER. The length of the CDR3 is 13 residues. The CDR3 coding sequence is TGCGCCAGCGGCCAGAGACAGGGAGCACCCCTCCACTTT. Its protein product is CASGQRQGAPLHF.

The CDR3 DNA sequence: TGTGCCAACAAAAGGGGAGGCTATGGCTACACCTTC. Its translation: CANKRGGYGYTF. The chain recombines TRBV10-3 with TRBJ1-2; tentative D call: TRBD1 (5 bases). Trimming removed 10 bases from V and 4 bases from J, with 13 bases in between. Germline values: CDR1 ENHRY, CDR2 SYGVKD. The CDR3 has 12 amino acids.

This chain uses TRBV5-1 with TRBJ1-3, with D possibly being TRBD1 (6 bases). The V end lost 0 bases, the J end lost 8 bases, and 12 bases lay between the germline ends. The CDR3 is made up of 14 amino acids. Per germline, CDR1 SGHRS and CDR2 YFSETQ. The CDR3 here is CASSLDRVVDTIYF. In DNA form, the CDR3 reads TGCGCCAGCAGCTTGGACAGGGTTGTTGACACCATATATTTT.

The CDR3: CASSYETGGYSTEAFF. CDR3 DNA: TGTGCCAGCAGTTACGAGACAGGCGGGTATAGCACTGAAGCTTTCTTT. The chain couples TRBV6-2 or TRBV6-3 to TRBJ1-1; TRBD1 might be the D (6 bases). This CDR3 comprises 16 residues. Trimming shortened V by 2 bases and J by 4 bases, and 17 bases separated the two germline ends. Germline lookup yields CDR1 MNHEY and CDR2 SVGEGT.

The CDR3 coding sequence is TGCGCCAGCAGCCTCAGACTAGCGGAACCCTACGAGCAGTACTTC. This gives the protein CASSLRLAEPYEQYF. The J gene is TRBJ2-7, the V gene TRBV5-1; TRBD2 agrees at 9 bases. Germline V gene sequence: CDR1 SGHRS, CDR2 YFSETQ. This CDR3 spans 15 amino acids. V lost 4 bases to trimming and J lost 2 bases; unmatched junction nucleotides: 7.

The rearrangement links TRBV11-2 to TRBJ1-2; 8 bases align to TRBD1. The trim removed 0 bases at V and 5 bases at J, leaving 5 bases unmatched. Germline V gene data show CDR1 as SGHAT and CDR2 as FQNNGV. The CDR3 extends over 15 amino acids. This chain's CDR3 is CASSLDPGGGYGYTF. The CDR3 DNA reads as TGTGCCAGCAGCTTAGATCCAGGGGGCGGTTATGGCTACACCTTC.

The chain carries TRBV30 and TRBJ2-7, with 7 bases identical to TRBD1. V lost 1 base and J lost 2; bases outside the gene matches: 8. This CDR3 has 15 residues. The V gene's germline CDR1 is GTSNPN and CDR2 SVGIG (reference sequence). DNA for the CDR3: TGTGCCTGGAGTGGCGCTGCAGACAGGGCCTACGAGCAGTACTTC. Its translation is CAWSGAADRAYEQYF.

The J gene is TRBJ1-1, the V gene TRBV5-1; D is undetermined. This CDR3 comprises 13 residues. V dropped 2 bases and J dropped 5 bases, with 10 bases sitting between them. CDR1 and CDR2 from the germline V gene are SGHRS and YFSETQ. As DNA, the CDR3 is TGCGCCAGCAGCTTCACTTCGGGGACTGAAGCTTTCTTT. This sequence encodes CASSFTSGTEAFF.

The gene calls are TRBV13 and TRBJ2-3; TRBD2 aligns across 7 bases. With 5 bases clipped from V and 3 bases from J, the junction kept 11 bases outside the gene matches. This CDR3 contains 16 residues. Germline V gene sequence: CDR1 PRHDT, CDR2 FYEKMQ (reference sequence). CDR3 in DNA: TGTGCCAGCAGCCTTAATGCGGGAGCGATTACAGATACGCAGTATTTT. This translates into CASSLNAGAITDTQYF.

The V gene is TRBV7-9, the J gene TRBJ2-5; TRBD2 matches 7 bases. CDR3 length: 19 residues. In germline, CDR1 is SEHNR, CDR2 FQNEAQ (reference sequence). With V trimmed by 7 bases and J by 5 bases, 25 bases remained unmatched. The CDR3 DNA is TGTGCCAGCATCCTCGGGCGCGGGGGAAGGACGGGAGATGGGGAGACCCAGTACTTC. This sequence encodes CASILGRGGRTGDGETQYF.

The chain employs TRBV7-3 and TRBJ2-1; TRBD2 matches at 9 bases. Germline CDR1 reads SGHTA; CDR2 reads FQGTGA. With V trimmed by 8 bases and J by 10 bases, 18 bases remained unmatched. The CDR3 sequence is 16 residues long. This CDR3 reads CASRPQRAGGGGEQFF. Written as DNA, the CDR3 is TGTGCCAGCCGCCCCCAGAGGGCGGGGGGGGGCGGGGAGCAGTTCTTC. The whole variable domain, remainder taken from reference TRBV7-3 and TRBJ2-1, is GAGVSQTPSNKVTEKGKYVELRCDPISGHTALYWYRQSLGQGPEFLIYFQGTGAADDSGLPNDRFFAVRPEGSVSTLKIQRTERGDSAVYLCASRPQRAGGGGEQFFGPGTRLTVL.

The CDR3 DNA follows: TGTGCTAGTGGTTTGGTACAGGGGGTCCCCGGGCATTTT. Its protein is CASGLVQGVPGHF. This chain uses TRBV12-5 with TRBJ1-5, with 8 bases fitting TRBD1. J lost 15 bases, V lost 0 bases, and 7 bases had no gene match. Germline loops: CDR1 LGHNT, CDR2 FRNRAP. The CDR3 has 13 residues. The whole variable domain, remainder taken from reference TRBV12-5 and TRBJ1-5, is DARVTQTPRHKVTEMGQEVTMRCQPILGHNTVFWYRQTMMQGLELLAYFRNRAPLDDSGMPKDRFSAEMPDATLATLKIQPSEPRDSAVYFCASGLVQGVPGHFGDGTRLSIL.

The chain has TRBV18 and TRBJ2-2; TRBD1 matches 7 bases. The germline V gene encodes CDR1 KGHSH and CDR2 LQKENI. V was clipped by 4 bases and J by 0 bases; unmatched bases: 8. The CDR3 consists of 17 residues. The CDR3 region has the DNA TGTGCCAGCTCACTCTCGACAGGGTTCGCGAACACCGGGGAGCTGTTTTTT. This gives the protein CASSLSTGFANTGELFF.

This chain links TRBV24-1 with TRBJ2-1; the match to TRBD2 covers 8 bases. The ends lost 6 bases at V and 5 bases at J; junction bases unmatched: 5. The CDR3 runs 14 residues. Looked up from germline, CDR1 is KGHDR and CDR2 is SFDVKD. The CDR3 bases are TGTGCCACCAGTTCTAGCGGGCCCAACAATGAGCAGTTCTTC. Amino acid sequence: CATSSSGPNNEQFF.

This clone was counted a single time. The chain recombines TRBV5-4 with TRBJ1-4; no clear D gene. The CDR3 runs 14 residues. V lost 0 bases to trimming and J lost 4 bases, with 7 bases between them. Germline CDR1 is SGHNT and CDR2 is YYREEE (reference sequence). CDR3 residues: CASSLGQFNEKLFF. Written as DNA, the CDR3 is TGTGCCAGCAGCTTGGGGCAGTTTAATGAAAAACTGTTTTTT.